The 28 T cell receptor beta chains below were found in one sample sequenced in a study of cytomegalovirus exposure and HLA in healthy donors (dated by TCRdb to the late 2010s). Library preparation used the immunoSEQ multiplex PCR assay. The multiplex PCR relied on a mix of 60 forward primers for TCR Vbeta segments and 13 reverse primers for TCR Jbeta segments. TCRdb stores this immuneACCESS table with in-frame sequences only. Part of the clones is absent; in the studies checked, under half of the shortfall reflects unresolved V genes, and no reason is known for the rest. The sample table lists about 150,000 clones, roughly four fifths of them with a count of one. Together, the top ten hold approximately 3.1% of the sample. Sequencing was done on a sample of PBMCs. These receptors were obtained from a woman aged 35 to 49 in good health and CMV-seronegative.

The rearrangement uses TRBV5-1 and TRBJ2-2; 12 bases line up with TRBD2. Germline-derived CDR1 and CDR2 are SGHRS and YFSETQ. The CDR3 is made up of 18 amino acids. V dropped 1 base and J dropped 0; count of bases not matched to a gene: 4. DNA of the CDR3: TGCGCCAGCAGCTTGTCAGGACTAGCGGGGACGAACACCGGGGAGCTGTTTTTT. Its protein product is CASSLSGLAGTNTGELFF.

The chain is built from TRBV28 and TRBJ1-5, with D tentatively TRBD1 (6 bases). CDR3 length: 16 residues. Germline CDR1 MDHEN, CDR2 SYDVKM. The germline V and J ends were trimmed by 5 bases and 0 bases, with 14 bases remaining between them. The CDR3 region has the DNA TGTGCCAGCAGTACCCATTCGACAGGTAGCAATCAGCCCCAGCATTTT. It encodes CASSTHSTGSNQPQHF.

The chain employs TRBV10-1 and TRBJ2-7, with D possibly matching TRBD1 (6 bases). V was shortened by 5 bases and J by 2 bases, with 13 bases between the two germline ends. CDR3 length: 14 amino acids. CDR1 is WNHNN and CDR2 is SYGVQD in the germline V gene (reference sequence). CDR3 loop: CASSRDIPAYEQYF. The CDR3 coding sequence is TGCGCCAGCAGTCGGGACATCCCCGCCTACGAGCAGTACTTC.

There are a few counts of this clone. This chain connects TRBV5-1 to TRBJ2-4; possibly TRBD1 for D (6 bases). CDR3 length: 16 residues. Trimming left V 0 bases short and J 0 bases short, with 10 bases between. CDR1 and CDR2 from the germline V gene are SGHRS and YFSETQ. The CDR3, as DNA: TGCGCCAGCAGCTTGGAGGCAGGGGTAGCCAAAAACATTCAGTACTTC. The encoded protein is CASSLEAGVAKNIQYF.

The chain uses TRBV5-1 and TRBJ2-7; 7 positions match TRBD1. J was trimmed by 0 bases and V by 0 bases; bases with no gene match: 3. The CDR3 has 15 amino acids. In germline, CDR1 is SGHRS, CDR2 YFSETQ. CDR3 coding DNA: TGCGCCAGCAGCTTGGGTGGGACAGACTCCTACGAGCAGTACTTC. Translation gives CASSLGGTDSYEQYF.

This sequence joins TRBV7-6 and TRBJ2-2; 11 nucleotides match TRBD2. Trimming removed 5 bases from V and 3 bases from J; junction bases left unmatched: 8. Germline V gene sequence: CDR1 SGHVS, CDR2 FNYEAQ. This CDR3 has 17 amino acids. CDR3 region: CASSNSGTSGDTGELFF. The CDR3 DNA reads TGTGCCAGCAGCAACTCCGGGACTAGCGGCGACACCGGGGAGCTGTTTTTT.

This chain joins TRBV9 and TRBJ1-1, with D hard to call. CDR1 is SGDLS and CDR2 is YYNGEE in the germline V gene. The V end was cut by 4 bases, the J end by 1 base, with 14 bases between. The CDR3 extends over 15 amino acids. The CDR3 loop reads CASSPRGGPNTEAFF. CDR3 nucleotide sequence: TGTGCCAGCAGCCCCCGCGGAGGGCCGAACACTGAAGCTTTCTTT.

Written as DNA, the CDR3 is TGTGCCAGCAACCGACAGGACTTCTCTGGAAACACCATATATTTT. Translated, it gives CASNRQDFSGNTIYF. The chain employs TRBV5-8 and TRBJ1-3; D may be TRBD1 (6 bases). Trimming left V 6 bases short and J 0 bases short, with 13 bases between. The CDR3 runs 15 residues. Germline V gene data show CDR1 as SGHTS and CDR2 as YDEGEE.

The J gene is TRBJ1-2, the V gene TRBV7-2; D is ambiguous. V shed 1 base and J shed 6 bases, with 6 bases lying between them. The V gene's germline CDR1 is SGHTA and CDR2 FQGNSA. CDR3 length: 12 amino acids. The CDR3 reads CASSLVGDGYTF. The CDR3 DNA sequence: TGTGCCAGCAGCTTAGTCGGGGATGGCTACACCTTC.

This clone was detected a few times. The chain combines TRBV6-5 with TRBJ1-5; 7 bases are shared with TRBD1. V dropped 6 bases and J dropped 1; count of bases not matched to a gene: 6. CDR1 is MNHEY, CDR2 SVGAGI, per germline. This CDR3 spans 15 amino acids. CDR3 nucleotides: TGTGCCAGCAGAGTCCAGACAGGGAGCAATCAGCCCCAGCATTTT. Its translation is CASRVQTGSNQPQHF.

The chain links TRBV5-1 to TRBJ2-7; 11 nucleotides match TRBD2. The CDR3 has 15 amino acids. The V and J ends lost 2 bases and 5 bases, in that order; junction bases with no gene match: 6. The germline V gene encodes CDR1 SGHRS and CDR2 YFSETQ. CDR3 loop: CASSLRTSGGDEQYF. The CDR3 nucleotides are TGCGCCAGCAGCTTAAGAACTAGCGGGGGAGACGAGCAGTACTTC.

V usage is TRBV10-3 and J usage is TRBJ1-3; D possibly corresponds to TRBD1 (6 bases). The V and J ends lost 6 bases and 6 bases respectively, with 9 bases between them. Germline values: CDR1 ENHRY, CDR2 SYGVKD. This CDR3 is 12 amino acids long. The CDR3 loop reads CAISDRQNTIYF. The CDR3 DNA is TGTGCCATCAGCGACAGGCAAAACACCATATATTTT.

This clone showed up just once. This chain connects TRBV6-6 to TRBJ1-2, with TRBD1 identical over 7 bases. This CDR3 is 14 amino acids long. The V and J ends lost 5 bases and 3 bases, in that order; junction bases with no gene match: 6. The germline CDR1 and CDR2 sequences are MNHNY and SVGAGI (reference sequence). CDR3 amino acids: CASSPRQGDYGYTF. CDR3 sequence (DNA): TGTGCCAGCAGTCCCCGACAGGGCGACTATGGCTACACCTTC.

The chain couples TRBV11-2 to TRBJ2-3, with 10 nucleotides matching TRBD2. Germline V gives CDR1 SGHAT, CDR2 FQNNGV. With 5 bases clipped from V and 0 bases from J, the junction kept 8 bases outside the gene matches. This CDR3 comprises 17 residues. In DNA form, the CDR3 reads TGTGCCAGCAGCCATACCCTAGCGGGGGTAAGCACAGATACGCAGTATTTT. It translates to CASSHTLAGVSTDTQYF.

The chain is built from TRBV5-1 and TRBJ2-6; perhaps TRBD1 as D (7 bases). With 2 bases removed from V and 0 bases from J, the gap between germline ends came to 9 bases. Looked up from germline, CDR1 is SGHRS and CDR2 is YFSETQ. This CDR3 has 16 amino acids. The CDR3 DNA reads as TGCGCCAGCAGCTTCAGGGGGGACTCTGGGGCCAACGTCCTGACTTTC. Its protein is CASSFRGDSGANVLTF.

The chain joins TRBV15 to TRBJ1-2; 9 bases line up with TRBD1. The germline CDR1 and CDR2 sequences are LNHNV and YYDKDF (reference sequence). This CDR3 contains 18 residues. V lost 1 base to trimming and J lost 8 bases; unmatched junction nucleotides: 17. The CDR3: CATSRVRGRDREARGYTF. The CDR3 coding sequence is TGTGCCACCAGCAGAGTGCGCGGGCGGGACAGGGAGGCTCGAGGCTACACCTTC.

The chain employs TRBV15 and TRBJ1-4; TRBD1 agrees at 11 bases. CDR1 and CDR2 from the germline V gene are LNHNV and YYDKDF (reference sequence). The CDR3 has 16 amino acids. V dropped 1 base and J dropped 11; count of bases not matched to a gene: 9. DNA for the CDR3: TGTGCCACCAGCAGAGTAAAGGGACAGGGGGTATGCAAACTGTTTTTT. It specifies CATSRVKGQGVCKLFF.

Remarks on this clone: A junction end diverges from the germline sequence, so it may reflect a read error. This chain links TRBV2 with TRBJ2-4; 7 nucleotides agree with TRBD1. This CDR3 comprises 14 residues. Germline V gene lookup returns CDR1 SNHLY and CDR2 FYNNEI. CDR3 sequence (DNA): TGTGCCAACCGCAGGGACAGCTCCAAAGACATTCAGTACTTC. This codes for CANRRDSSKDIQYF.

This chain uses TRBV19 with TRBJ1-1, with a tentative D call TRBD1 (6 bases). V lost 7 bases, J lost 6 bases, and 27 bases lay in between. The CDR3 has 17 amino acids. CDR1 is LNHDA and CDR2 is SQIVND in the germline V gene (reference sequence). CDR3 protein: CASTTLAGGHRASEAFF. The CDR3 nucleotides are TGTGCCAGTACCACCCTGGCGGGGGGCCATCGGGCTTCTGAAGCTTTCTTT.

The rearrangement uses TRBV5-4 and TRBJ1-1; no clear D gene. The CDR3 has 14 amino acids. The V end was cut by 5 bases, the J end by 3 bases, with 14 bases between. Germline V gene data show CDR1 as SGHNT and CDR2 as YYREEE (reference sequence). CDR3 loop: CASRLYGDYTEAFF. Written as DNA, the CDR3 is TGTGCCAGCAGGCTCTACGGGGATTACACTGAAGCTTTCTTT.

The CDR3, as DNA: TGCGCCAGCAGCTTGGCATCCCAGGGCTACGAGCAGTACTTC. The encoded protein is CASSLASQGYEQYF. This chain joins TRBV5-1 and TRBJ2-7; the D gene is possibly TRBD1 (5 bases). The V end was cut by 0 bases, the J end by 3 bases, with 10 bases between. The CDR3 has 14 residues. Germline values: CDR1 SGHRS, CDR2 YFSETQ.

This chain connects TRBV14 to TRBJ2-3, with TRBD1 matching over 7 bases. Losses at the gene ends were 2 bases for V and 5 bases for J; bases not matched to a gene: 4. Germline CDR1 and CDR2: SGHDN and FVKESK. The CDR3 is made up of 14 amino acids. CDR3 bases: TGTGCCAGCAGCCAACTACAGGGGATAGATACGCAGTATTTT. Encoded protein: CASSQLQGIDTQYF.

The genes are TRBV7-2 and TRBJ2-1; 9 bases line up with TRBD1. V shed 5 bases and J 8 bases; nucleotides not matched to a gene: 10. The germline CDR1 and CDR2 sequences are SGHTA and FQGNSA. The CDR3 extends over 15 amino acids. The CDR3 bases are TGTGCCAGCAGCCCCGAGAGGGGGACAGGGCATGAGCAGTTCTTC. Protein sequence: CASSPERGTGHEQFF.

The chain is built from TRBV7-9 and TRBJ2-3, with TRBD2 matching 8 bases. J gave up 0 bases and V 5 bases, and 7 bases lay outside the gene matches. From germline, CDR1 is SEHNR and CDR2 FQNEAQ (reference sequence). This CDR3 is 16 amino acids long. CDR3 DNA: TGTGCCAGCAGCCCTTTAGCGGGGCGTAGCACAGATACGCAGTATTTT. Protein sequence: CASSPLAGRSTDTQYF.

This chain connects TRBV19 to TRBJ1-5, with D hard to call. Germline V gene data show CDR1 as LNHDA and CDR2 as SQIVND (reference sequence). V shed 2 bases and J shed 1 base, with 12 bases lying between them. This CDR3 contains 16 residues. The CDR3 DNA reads TGTGCCAGTAGTATAAAGGTGAGAGGGAGCAATCAGCCCCAGCATTTT. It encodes CASSIKVRGSNQPQHF.

This chain's CDR3 is CASSLAPNRGNSPLHF. The CDR3 DNA reads TGTGCCAGCAGCTTGGCCCCCAACAGGGGAAATTCACCCCTCCACTTT. This chain links TRBV5-5 with TRBJ1-6, with TRBD1 matching 7 bases. With V trimmed by 0 bases and J by 7 bases, 7 bases remained unmatched. The CDR3 consists of 16 residues. Germline-derived CDR1 and CDR2 are SGHKS and YYEKEE (reference sequence).

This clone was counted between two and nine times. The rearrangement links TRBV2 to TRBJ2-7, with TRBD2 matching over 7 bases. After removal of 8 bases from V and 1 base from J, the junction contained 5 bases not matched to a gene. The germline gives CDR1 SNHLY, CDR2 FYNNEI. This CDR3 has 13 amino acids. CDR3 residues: CASLPGGSYEQYF. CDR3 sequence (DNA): TGTGCCAGCCTGCCCGGGGGGTCCTACGAGCAGTACTTC.

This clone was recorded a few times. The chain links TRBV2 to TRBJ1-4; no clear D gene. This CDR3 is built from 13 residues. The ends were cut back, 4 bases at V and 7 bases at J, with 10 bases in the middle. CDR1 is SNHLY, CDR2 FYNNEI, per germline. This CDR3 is CASSVGRSEKLFF. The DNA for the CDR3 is TGTGCCAGCAGTGTCGGAAGGAGTGAAAAACTGTTTTTT.